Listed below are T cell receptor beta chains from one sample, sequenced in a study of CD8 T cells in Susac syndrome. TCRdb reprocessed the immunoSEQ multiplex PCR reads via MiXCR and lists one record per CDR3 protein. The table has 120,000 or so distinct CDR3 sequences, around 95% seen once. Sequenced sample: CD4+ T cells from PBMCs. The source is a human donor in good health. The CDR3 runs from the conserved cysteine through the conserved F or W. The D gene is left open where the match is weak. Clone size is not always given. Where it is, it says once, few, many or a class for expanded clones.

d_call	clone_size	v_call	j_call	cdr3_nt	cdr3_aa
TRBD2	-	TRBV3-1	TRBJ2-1	TGTGCCAGCAGCCAAGATCTCTTCAGACTAGCGGAACTATCACCCGGTCTATACAATGAGCAGTTCTTC	CASSQDLFRLAELSPGLYNEQFF
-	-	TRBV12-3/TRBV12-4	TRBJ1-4	TGTGCCAGCAGTTTAGGGACACCCTATAATGAAAAACTGTTTTTT	CASSLGTPYNEKLFF
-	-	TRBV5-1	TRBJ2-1	TGCGCCAGCAGCTTAAATGGGGTAGGGAACAATGAGCAGTTCTTC	CASSLNGVGNNEQFF
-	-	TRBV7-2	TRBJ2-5	TGTGCCAGCAGCCTGACCGGGACTTCGGAGACCCAGTACTTC	CASSLTGTSETQYF
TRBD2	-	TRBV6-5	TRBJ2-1	TGTGCCAGCAGTTACCAATCGGGACTAGCGATCTCCTACAATGAGCAGTTCTTC	CASSYQSGLAISYNEQFF
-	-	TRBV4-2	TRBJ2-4	TGTGCCAGCAGCCAAGATACAAGACTAGCCAAAAACATTCAGTACTTC	CASSQDTRLAKNIQYF
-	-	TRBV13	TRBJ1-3	TGTGCCAGCAGCTTAGAGGATACGTCTGGAAACACCATATATTTT	CASSLEDTSGNTIYF
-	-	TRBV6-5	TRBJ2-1	TGTGCCACCCACAGGGAAAACAATGAGCAGTTCTTC	CATHRENNEQFF
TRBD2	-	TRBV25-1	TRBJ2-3	TGTGCCAGCAGTGAGGTAGCGGGAGGGCCGATAGATACGCAGTATTTT	CASSEVAGGPIDTQYF
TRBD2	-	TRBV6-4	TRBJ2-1	TGTGCCAGCAGCGGACTAGCGGGTGGAGAGCAGTTCTTC	CASSGLAGGEQFF
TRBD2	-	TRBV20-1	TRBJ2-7	TGCAGTGCTAGAGATCCCTTGGGAGCGGGATTCGACGAGCAGTACTTC	CSARDPLGAGFDEQYF
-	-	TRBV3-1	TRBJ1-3	TGTGCCAGCAGCTTCGGGACTTCCTCCATCACCATATATTTT	CASSFGTSSITIYF
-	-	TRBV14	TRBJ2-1	TGTGCCAGCAGCCTCGGCGGGACCTACAATGAGCAGTTCTTC	CASSLGGTYNEQFF
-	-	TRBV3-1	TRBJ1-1	TGTGCCAGCAGCCAGGGGATCACTGAAGCTTTCTTT	CASSQGITEAFF
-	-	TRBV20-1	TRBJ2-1	TGCAGTGCCCCGGACTACTTTGAGCAGTTCTTC	CSAPDYFEQFF
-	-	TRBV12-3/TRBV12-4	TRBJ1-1	TGTGCCAGCAGTCCCCGGGGCAAGAACACTGAAGCTTTCTTT	CASSPRGKNTEAFF
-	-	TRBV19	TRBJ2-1	TGTGCCAGTCGTCAGGACGGCCAGGATGAGCAGTTCTTC	CASRQDGQDEQFF
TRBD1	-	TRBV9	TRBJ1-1	TGTGCCAGCAGCGTAGTTCCAGGGGGCAGGAGGGGGAACACTGAAGCTTTCTTT	CASSVVPGGRRGNTEAFF
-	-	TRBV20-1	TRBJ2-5	TGCAGTGCTAGAGGAAGGGCCCAAGAGACCCAGTACTTC	CSARGRAQETQYF
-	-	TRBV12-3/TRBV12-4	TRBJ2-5	TGTGCCAGCAGTTCAAGCGGACAGAGACAAGAGACCCAGTACTTC	CASSSSGQRQETQYF
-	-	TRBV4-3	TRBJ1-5	TGCGCCAGCAGCCAAGATTGGGCAGCGGATCAGCCCCAGCATTTT	CASSQDWAADQPQHF
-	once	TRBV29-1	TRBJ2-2	TGCAGCGTTGAAATAGGGGCGCAGGGCACCGGGGAGCTGTTTTTT	CSVEIGAQGTGELFF
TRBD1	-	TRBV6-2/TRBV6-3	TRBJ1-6	TGTGCCAGCAGTTATGACAGGGGGTCACCCCTCCACTTT	CASSYDRGSPLHF
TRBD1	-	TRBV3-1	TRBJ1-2	TGTGCCAGCAGCCTCGGACAGGGAAGGACCTTC	CASSLGQGRTF
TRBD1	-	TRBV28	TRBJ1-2	TGTGCCAGCAGTTCGACAGGGGCGCATGGCTACACCTTC	CASSSTGAHGYTF
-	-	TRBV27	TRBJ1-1	TGTGCCAGCAGCCCCCTCACGGGACTGAACACTGAAGCTTTCTTT	CASSPLTGLNTEAFF
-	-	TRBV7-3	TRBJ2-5	TGTGCCAGCAGCTTGGGGACGCTGCCCTCAGAGACCCAGTACTTC	CASSLGTLPSETQYF
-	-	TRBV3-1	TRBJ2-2	TGTGCCAGCAGCCAGGGGGGTGTAGCGAACACCGGGGAGCTGTTTTTT	CASSQGGVANTGELFF
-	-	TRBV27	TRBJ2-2	TGTGCCAGCGGAATTACAGGTTTTGCCGGGGAGCTGTTTTTT	CASGITGFAGELFF
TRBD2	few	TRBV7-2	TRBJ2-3	TGTGCCAGCAGCTTAGGACTAGCGGGAATTGCAGATACGCAGTATTTT	CASSLGLAGIADTQYF
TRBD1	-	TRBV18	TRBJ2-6	TGTGCCAGCTCACCAGGGGCAACAGGGGGCTCTGGGGCCAACGTCCTGACTTTC	CASSPGATGGSGANVLTF
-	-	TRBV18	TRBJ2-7	TGTGCCAGCTCACCACCGGGCATGAGCTCCTACGAGCAGTACTTC	CASSPPGMSSYEQYF
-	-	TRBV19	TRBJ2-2	TGTGCCAGTAGTATCTCCAGACCAAACACCGGGGAGCTGTTTTTT	CASSISRPNTGELFF
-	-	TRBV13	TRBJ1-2	TGTGCCAGCAGCTTCCGGACCCTAATTGGCTACACCTTC	CASSFRTLIGYTF
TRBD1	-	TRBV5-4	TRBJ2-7	TGTGCCAGCAGTTGGGGACAGGGGACCCACGAGCAGTACTTC	CASSWGQGTHEQYF
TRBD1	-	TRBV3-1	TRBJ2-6	TGTGCCAGCAGACTCGGACAGGGTAACGTCCTGACTTTC	CASRLGQGNVLTF
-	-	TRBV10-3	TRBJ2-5	TGTGCCATCAGACCCGGACTTACTGAAGAGACCCAGTACTTC	CAIRPGLTEETQYF
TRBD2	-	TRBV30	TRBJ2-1	TGTGCCTGGAACGCCGGGACTAGCGGCCGAATTAGCTCCTACAATGAGCAGTTCTTC	CAWNAGTSGRISSYNEQFF
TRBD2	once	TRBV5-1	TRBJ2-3	TGCGCCAGCAGCCCCGGGACTAGCATGGCAGATACGCAGTATTTT	CASSPGTSMADTQYF
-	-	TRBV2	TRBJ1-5	TGTGCCAGACTTGATCAGCCCCAGCATTTT	CARLDQPQHF